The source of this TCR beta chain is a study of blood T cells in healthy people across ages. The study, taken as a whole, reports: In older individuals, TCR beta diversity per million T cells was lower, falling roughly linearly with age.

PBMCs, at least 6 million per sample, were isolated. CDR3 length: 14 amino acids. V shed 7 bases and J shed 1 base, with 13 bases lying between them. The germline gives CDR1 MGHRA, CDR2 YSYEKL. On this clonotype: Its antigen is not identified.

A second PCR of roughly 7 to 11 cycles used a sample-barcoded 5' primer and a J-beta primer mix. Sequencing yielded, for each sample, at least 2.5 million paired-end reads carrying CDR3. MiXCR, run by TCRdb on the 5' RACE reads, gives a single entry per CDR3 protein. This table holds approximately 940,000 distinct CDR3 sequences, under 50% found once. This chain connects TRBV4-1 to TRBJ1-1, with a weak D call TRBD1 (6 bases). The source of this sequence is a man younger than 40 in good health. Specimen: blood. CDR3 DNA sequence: TGCGCCAGCACCCCAGGGACACCGAACACTGAAGCTTTCTTT. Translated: CASTPGTPNTEAFF.